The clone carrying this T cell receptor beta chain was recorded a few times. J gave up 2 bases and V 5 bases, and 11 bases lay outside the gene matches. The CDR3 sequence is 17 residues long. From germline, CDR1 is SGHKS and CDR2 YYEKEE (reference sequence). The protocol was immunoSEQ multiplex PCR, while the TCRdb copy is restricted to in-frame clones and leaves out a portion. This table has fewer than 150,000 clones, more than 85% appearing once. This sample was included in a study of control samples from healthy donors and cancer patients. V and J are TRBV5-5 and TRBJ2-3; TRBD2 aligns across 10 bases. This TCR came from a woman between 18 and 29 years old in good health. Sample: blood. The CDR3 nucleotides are TGTGCCAGCAGACTAAGCGGGGGGGTCCTCTCCACAGATACGCAGTATTTT. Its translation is CASRLSGGVLSTDTQYF.